A selection of T cell receptor beta chains follows, all from one sample in a study of control samples from healthy donors and cancer patients. Sequencing used immunoSEQ multiplex PCR; TCRdb keeps in-frame clones, though not all of them. Of about 140,000 clones in the sample, about 90% were seen once. The sample was blood. The source is a man aged 18-30 years in good health. CDR3s include the opening cysteine and the closing phenylalanine or tryptophan. Fields, in order: J gene, clone size, V gene, D gene, CDR3 DNA, CDR3 protein. A D gene is named only where the DNA matches it firmly. Size is omitted from some rows. Given values are once, few, many or a class for expanded clones.

TRBJ2-3 . TRBV7-2 . TGTGCCAGCAGCTTAGAGCCCCAGGGCCCGAATACGCAGTATTTT CASSLEPQGPNTQYF
TRBJ1-2 . TRBV19 TRBD1 TGTGCCAGTAGTGCAGGGGGCGGCTACACCTTC CASSAGGGYTF
TRBJ2-5 . TRBV2 . TGTGCCAGCAGTGGGGGAACGGAGACCCAGTACTTC CASSGGTETQYF
TRBJ2-2 once TRBV5-4 . TGTGCCAGCAGACAGGGGAACACCGGGGAGCTGTTTTTT CASRQGNTGELFF
TRBJ2-7 . TRBV7-8 . TGTGCCAGCAGCCACCTCCCCGGCAGGGCCTACGAGCAGTACTTC CASSHLPGRAYEQYF
TRBJ1-6 . TRBV7-3 . TGTGCCAGCAGCTTAACGAGGCAGGGATCACCCCTCCACTTT CASSLTRQGSPLHF
TRBJ2-1 . TRBV25-1 . TGTGCCAGCAGGGAGGGGTTACAGGGGGAGCAGTTCTTC CASREGLQGEQFF
TRBJ1-2 . TRBV5-1 . TGCGCCAGCAGCTTGGAAGGGTCCGGCTACACCTTC CASSLEGSGYTF
TRBJ2-1 . TRBV18 . TGTGCCAGCTCACCACCGGGAGTGTTGGCGGGCAATGAGCAGTTCTTC CASSPPGVLAGNEQFF
TRBJ2-2 . TRBV9 TRBD2 TGTGCCAGCAGCGCTCCCGGGACTAGAGGAACCGGGGAGCTGTTTTTT CASSAPGTRGTGELFF
TRBJ2-3 many TRBV11-1 . TGTGCCAGCAGCTCAACACAGGGTATGGATACGCAGTATTTT CASSSTQGMDTQYF
TRBJ2-3 . TRBV9 . TGTGCCAGCAGTACCCATCCCGATTCCACAGATACGCAGTATTTT CASSTHPDSTDTQYF
TRBJ2-6 few TRBV4-1 . TGCGCCAGCAGCCAAGACAACTCTGGGGCCAACGTCCTGACTTTC CASSQDNSGANVLTF
TRBJ2-2 . TRBV2 . TGTGCCAGCAGGCGGGGAAGAGCGAACACCGGGGAGCTGTTTTTT CASRRGRANTGELFF
TRBJ2-6 . TRBV5-4 TRBD1 TGTGCCAGCAGCTATCTGACAGGGATGTTTGGGGCCAACGTCCTGACTTTC CASSYLTGMFGANVLTF
TRBJ1-5 . TRBV28 . TGTGCCAGCAGTTTAGGGATTAGGCAGCCCCAGCATTTT CASSLGIRQPQHF
TRBJ2-7 . TRBV19 . TGTGCCAGTAGTATAAGCACCATTAAAAAGTCCGAGCAGTACTTC CASSISTIKKSEQYF
TRBJ2-7 . TRBV19 . TGTGCCAGTAGTATAGCAGACAGGAGCAACGAGCAGTACTTC CASSIADRSNEQYF
TRBJ1-1 . TRBV10-1 . TGCGCCAGCAGTGATTCGCGGACACTAATGAACACTGAAGCTTTCTTT CASSDSRTLMNTEAFF
TRBJ2-7 once TRBV19 TRBD1 TGTGCCAGTAGTACAGCCGGGACAGGGCCCTACGAGCAGTACTTC CASSTAGTGPYEQYF
TRBJ1-1 . TRBV11-2 . TGTGCCAGCAGCTACCAGGGAGGGACTGAAGCTTTCTTT CASSYQGGTEAFF
TRBJ2-7 once TRBV13 . TGTGCCAGCAGCTTCACTAGGGGTCCCTACGAGCAGTACTTC CASSFTRGPYEQYF
TRBJ2-1 few TRBV27 . TGTGCCAGCAGTTTACAGGGTACCTACAATGAGCAGTTCTTC CASSLQGTYNEQFF
TRBJ1-6 . TRBV2 . TGTGCCACCCAGTGGACTTTATATAATTCACCCCTCCACTTT CATQWTLYNSPLHF
TRBJ2-2 . TRBV6-6 TRBD1 TGTGCCAGCAGTCCCGGGACAGGGGCCTACTTGAACACCGGGGAGCTGTTTTTT CASSPGTGAYLNTGELFF
TRBJ2-7 few TRBV30 . TGTGCCTGGAGTGTAACCAGCTACGAGCAGTACTTC CAWSVTSYEQYF
TRBJ1-2 . TRBV6-5 . TGTGCCAGCAGAGAGACAGGCGGCGGCGGCTACACCTTC CASRETGGGGYTF
TRBJ1-1 . TRBV7-2 TRBD1 TGTGCCAGCAGCCCTCGACGTGGACAGGGAAAAGCTTTCTTT CASSPRRGQGKAFF
TRBJ1-5 few TRBV28 . TGTGCCAGCAAGCCGGCAGGGCCAAATCAGCCCCAGCATTTT CASKPAGPNQPQHF
TRBJ1-1 once TRBV21-1 . TGTGCCAGCAGCAACCCTCTCGGACAGATAGCGAACACTGAAGCTTTCTTT CASSNPLGQIANTEAFF
TRBJ2-7 . TRBV4-3 . TGCGCCAGCAGCCAAGGAGGGGGGAACGCCTACGAGCAGTACTTC CASSQGGGNAYEQYF
TRBJ1-5 once TRBV28 TRBD1 TGTGCCAGCAGTCCGCTGACAGGGGGGGGTAGTCAGCCCCAGCATTTT CASSPLTGGGSQPQHF
TRBJ2-1 few TRBV7-2 . TGTGCCAGCAGCTTGGACAGAAGCTCCTACAATGAGCAGTTCTTC CASSLDRSSYNEQFF
TRBJ2-7 . TRBV6-2/TRBV6-3 . TGTGCCAGCAGTTATGGTGGCGGCGGCTCCTACGAGCAGTACTTC CASSYGGGGSYEQYF
TRBJ2-1 . TRBV7-2 . TGTGCCAGCAGCTTAGACGGAAACAATGAGCAGTTCTTC CASSLDGNNEQFF
TRBJ2-1 once TRBV7-3 TRBD2 TGTGCCAGCAGCCCACGGACTAGCGGCAACAATGAGCAGTTCTTC CASSPRTSGNNEQFF
TRBJ1-4 . TRBV28 TRBD1 TGTGCCAGCAGTTTTCTCCGGCCGGGACAGGGTCGGGAAAAACTGTTTTTT CASSFLRPGQGREKLFF
TRBJ2-7 . TRBV28 TRBD1 TGTGCCAGCAGACGAGCCGGGACAGGTGGCTACGAGCAGTACTTC CASRRAGTGGYEQYF
TRBJ1-6 . TRBV2 TRBD1 TGTGCCAGCAGTACTAGGACAGGGAAGAATTCACCCCTCCACTTT CASSTRTGKNSPLHF
TRBJ2-1 . TRBV2 . TGTGCCAGCGGGGACTTGGCGAGCGCCGACAATGAGCAGTTCTTC CASGDLASADNEQFF
TRBJ2-2 . TRBV19 . TGTGCCAGTAGTCTGCAAGCGAACACCGGGGAGCTGTTTTTT CASSLQANTGELFF
TRBJ2-3 . TRBV7-9 . TGTGCCAGCAGCTCGCGACAGGGCACAGATACGCAGTATTTT CASSSRQGTDTQYF
TRBJ2-7 . TRBV5-4 . TGTGCCAGCAGCTTGGATCCCGAAACCTACGAGCAGTACTTC CASSLDPETYEQYF
TRBJ1-2 . TRBV5-5 . TGTGCCAGCAGCTTGGATCCGACACCTAACTATGGCTACACCTTC CASSLDPTPNYGYTF
TRBJ1-3 . TRBV27 . TGTGCCAGCAGTTTCATGGGGCGCCTAACTGGAAACACCATATATTTT CASSFMGRLTGNTIYF
TRBJ1-1 . TRBV12-3/TRBV12-4 . TGTGCCAGCAGTTTACGGAGGGAGGAAATCGATTTCTTT CASSLRREEIDFF
TRBJ1-5 . TRBV27 . TGTGCCAGCAGAGTAACGTTGTTTAGCAATCAGCCCCAGCATTTT CASRVTLFSNQPQHF
TRBJ1-2 . TRBV13 TRBD1 TGTGCCAGCAGCTCGCCCCGGACAGGGTGGGGTAACTATGGCTACACCTTC CASSSPRTGWGNYGYTF
TRBJ1-5 few TRBV18 . TGTGCCAGCTCTGATGCAGGGAGTCAGCCCCAGCATTTT CASSDAGSQPQHF
TRBJ2-3 . TRBV10-3 . TGTGCCATCAGCTACACAAACGCGGGAGATACGCAGTATTTT CAISYTNAGDTQYF
TRBJ1-4 . TRBV4-3 TRBD1 TGCGCCAGCAGCCCACAGGACAGGGGGTATGAAAAACTGTTTTTT CASSPQDRGYEKLFF
TRBJ2-5 . TRBV9 TRBD1 TGTGCCAGCAGCATCGGGACAGGGGCCCAAGAGACCCAGTACTTC CASSIGTGAQETQYF
TRBJ2-7 . TRBV4-1 . TGCGCCAGCAGCCCCCCCGGTTTTTTCTACGAGCAGTACTTC CASSPPGFFYEQYF
TRBJ1-2 . TRBV25-1 . TGTGCCAGCAGTGAATGGGAGGACAGTATTAAAGATGGCTACACCTTC CASSEWEDSIKDGYTF
TRBJ2-2 . TRBV29-1 . TGCAGCGTTTCCGCGGGTCGCGGCACCGGGGAGCTGTTTTTT CSVSAGRGTGELFF